These 23 T cell receptor beta chains came from one sample sequenced in a study of blood T cells in healthy people across ages. Sample-barcoded 5' priming and a J-beta primer mix drove a second PCR of roughly 7 to 11 cycles. MiXCR, applied by TCRdb to the 5' RACE reads, yields one record per CDR3 protein. The table has fewer than 2 million distinct CDR3 sequences, 39% seen once; the top ten hold about 23%. The sample taken for sequencing was blood. These receptors all stem from a human donor in good health.

This clonotype was observed a few times. The rearrangement links TRBV2 to TRBJ2-7, with D maybe TRBD2 (5 bases). Germline-derived CDR1 and CDR2 are SNHLY and FYNNEI. The length of the CDR3 is 13 residues. Trimming removed 7 bases from V and 6 bases from J, with 16 bases in between. In DNA, the CDR3 is TGTGCCAGCATCGCCGCCGGGGTGGGCGAGCAGTACTTC. Its translation: CASIAAGVGEQYF.

The CDR3 is CSVSLPHRPNTEAFF. Written as DNA, the CDR3 is TGCAGCGTGTCCCTTCCCCACCGGCCTAACACTGAAGCTTTCTTT. The chain uses TRBV29-1 and TRBJ1-1; no clear D gene. The CDR3 runs 15 residues. V was cut by 6 bases and J by 2 bases, with 19 bases left in between. Germline CDR1 and CDR2: SQVTM and ANQGSEA.

This clonotype was seen a few times. The chain has TRBV7-2 and TRBJ1-2, with a possible D match to TRBD1 (5 bases). Germline CDR1 reads SGHTA; CDR2 reads FQGNSA. Deletions cut 5 bases from V and 8 bases from J, with 21 bases between. This CDR3 region has 15 residues. The CDR3 nucleotides read TGTGCCAGCAGCCCCCTGTTGACAGCTGCTTCGGGCTACACCTTC. Translated, it gives CASSPLLTAASGYTF.

The rearrangement links TRBV7-9 to TRBJ1-1; 7 nucleotides align to TRBD1. V was pared by 1 base and J by 6 bases, with 11 bases of the junction left unmatched. The CDR3 consists of 16 residues. Germline CDR1 and CDR2: SEHNR and FQNEAQ (reference sequence). The DNA for the CDR3 is TGTGCCAGCAGCTTAGGGGGTGGCAGGGGGTATCCTGAAGCTTTCTTT. Its translation: CASSLGGGRGYPEAFF.

The chain links TRBV10-3 to TRBJ1-3; D gene unclear. The CDR3 is made up of 14 amino acids. Trimming left V 10 bases short and J 0 bases short, with 13 bases between. Germline CDR1 is ENHRY and CDR2 is SYGVKD. The CDR3: CATNPGDSGNTIYF. The CDR3 region has the DNA TGTGCCACTAATCCAGGCGACTCTGGAAACACCATATATTTT.

The V gene is TRBV6-2 or TRBV6-3, the J gene TRBJ1-5; D call uncertain. Germline CDR1 reads MNHEY; CDR2 reads SVGEGT. This CDR3 spans 14 amino acids. Trimming left V 6 bases short and J 3 bases short, with 12 bases between. The CDR3 DNA reads TGTGCCAGCAGCGCCGGCCAGACCAATCAGCCCCAGCATTTT. It is translated as CASSAGQTNQPQHF.

This clonotype was found a few times. The V gene is TRBV6-2 or TRBV6-3, the J gene TRBJ2-5, with D maybe TRBD2 (6 bases). The germline V and J ends were trimmed by 0 bases and 11 bases, with 10 bases remaining between them. This CDR3 has 12 residues. CDR1 and CDR2 from the germline V gene are MNHEY and SVGEGT. In DNA, the CDR3 is TGTGCCAGCAGTTACTCAGGACGGGGGCAGTACTTC. It specifies CASSYSGRGQYF.

The chain combines TRBV6-5 with TRBJ1-1; possible D gene TRBD1, 6 bases. The CDR3 extends over 13 amino acids. Germline CDR1 is MNHEY and CDR2 is SVGAGI. Trimming shortened V by 2 bases and J by 8 bases, and 12 bases separated the two germline ends. CDR3 in DNA: TGTGCCAGCAGTTACGGGGGGCCGAAGGAAGCTTTCTTT. Its protein product is CASSYGGPKEAFF.

This chain links TRBV7-2 with TRBJ2-2; no firm D call. V was trimmed by 1 base and J by 7 bases, leaving 7 bases between them. This CDR3 is built from 13 residues. Germline CDR1 SGHTA, CDR2 FQGNSA. The CDR3 reads CASSLDRGGELFF. In nucleotides, the CDR3 is TGTGCCAGCAGCTTAGATCGTGGCGGGGAGCTGTTTTTT.

This clonotype occurred a few times. The chain uses TRBV29-1 and TRBJ2-7; 10 bases map to TRBD1. V shed 1 base and J 2 bases; nucleotides not matched to a gene: 2. The CDR3 contains 14 residues. The V gene's germline CDR1 is SQVTM and CDR2 ANQGSEA. This chain's CDR3 is CSVEVGTGAYEQYF. The CDR3, as DNA: TGCAGCGTTGAAGTCGGGACAGGGGCCTACGAGCAGTACTTC.

In regard to this clonotype: A read error may account for a junction end that differs from germline. This chain joins TRBV28 and TRBJ2-6; 9 nucleotides align to TRBD1. Germline-derived CDR1 and CDR2 are MDHEN and SYDVKM. The CDR3 sequence is 18 residues long. The CDR3 region has the DNA TGTGCCAGCAAGATCTCCGGGACAGGGAAGGTTGGGGCCAACGTCCCGACTTTC. This codes for CASKISGTGKVGANVPTF.

The chain uses TRBV10-3 and TRBJ2-3, with 11 bases aligning to TRBD1. With V trimmed by 2 bases and J by 4 bases, 5 bases remained unmatched. The germline V gene has CDR1 ENHRY and CDR2 SYGVKD. The CDR3 extends over 16 amino acids. The DNA for the CDR3 is TGTGCCATCAGTGAGCCCGGACAGGGGGCGGCAGATACGCAGTATTTT. Encoded protein: CAISEPGQGAADTQYF.

This clonotype was seen only a few times. The J gene is TRBJ2-1, the V gene TRBV6-2 or TRBV6-3, with D hard to call. The CDR3 length is 19 residues. Deletions cut 2 bases from V and 0 bases from J, with 20 bases between. The germline V gene encodes CDR1 MNHEY and CDR2 SVGEGT. The CDR3 region is CASSYNPLSQTLSYNEQFF. CDR3 sequence (DNA): TGTGCCAGCAGTTACAATCCCCTTTCACAGACCCTCTCCTACAATGAGCAGTTCTTC.

This clonotype was seen only once. V is TRBV9 and J is TRBJ2-1, with D unclear. This CDR3 spans 13 amino acids. Germline V lookup: CDR1 SGDLS, CDR2 YYNGEE. V was pared by 6 bases and J by 13 bases, with 20 bases between. The CDR3 is CASNTGAKETQFF. Written as DNA, the CDR3 is TGTGCCAGCAATACGGGTGCTAAAGAGACCCAGTTCTTC.

This chain uses TRBV6-6 with TRBJ1-6, with D unresolved. V was shortened by 6 bases and J by 4 bases, with 7 bases between the two germline ends. The V gene's germline CDR1 is MNHNY and CDR2 SVGAGI (reference sequence). The CDR3 has 13 amino acids. CDR3 loop: CASRNTYNSPLHF. The CDR3 DNA reads TGTGCCAGCAGGAACACATATAATTCACCCCTCCACTTT.

This clonotype was picked up a small number of times. The V gene is TRBV4-3, the J gene TRBJ1-2; tentative D call: TRBD1 (6 bases). This CDR3 region has 17 residues. CDR1 and CDR2 (germline): LGHNA, YSLEER. V was shortened by 0 bases and J by 1 base, with 15 bases between the two germline ends. The CDR3 is CASSQDHGGGINYGYTF. In nucleotides, the CDR3 is TGCGCCAGCAGCCAAGATCACGGCGGGGGCATTAACTATGGCTACACCTTC.

This clonotype was observed a handful of times. V gene TRBV13 combines with J gene TRBJ2-5, with D unclear. Trimming left V 4 bases short and J 2 bases short, with 8 bases between. CDR3 length: 13 residues. Germline CDR1 and CDR2: PRHDT and FYEKMQ (reference sequence). The CDR3 region is CASSYLRQETQYF. In DNA, the CDR3 is TGTGCCAGCAGCTACCTAAGACAAGAGACCCAGTACTTC.

Written as DNA, the CDR3 is TGTGCCAGCAGTTCTATGGGGGGAATGGGAGAGCAGTACTTC. Translation: CASSSMGGMGEQYF. This chain connects TRBV27 to TRBJ2-7; a possible D gene is TRBD2 (6 bases). Germline assignment: CDR1 MNHEY and CDR2 SMNVEV (reference sequence). The CDR3 covers 14 residues. Trimming removed 4 bases from V and 7 bases from J, with 17 bases in between.

Ten or more counts support this clonotype. This sequence joins TRBV10-3 and TRBJ1-3; D may be TRBD1 (5 bases). The germline V and J ends were trimmed by 6 bases and 0 bases, with 6 bases remaining between them. Germline V gives CDR1 ENHRY, CDR2 SYGVKD. There are 13 residues in the CDR3. This chain's CDR3 is CAIRDTSGNTIYF. The CDR3, as DNA: TGTGCCATCAGGGACACCTCTGGAAACACCATATATTTT.

This chain connects TRBV7-2 to TRBJ2-5, with 8 bases matching TRBD1. Germline V gene sequence: CDR1 SGHTA, CDR2 FQGNSA. This CDR3 has 15 residues. V lost 3 bases to trimming and J lost 2 bases; unmatched junction nucleotides: 5. CDR3 in DNA: TGTGCCAGCAGCTTCGACAGGGGAGCTCAAGAGACCCAGTACTTC. Amino acid sequence: CASSFDRGAQETQYF.

The genes are TRBV27 and TRBJ2-7; 8 bases line up with TRBD2. V lost 3 bases, J lost 3 bases, and 7 bases stayed unmatched. The CDR3 totals 15 residues. CDR1 and CDR2 (germline): MNHEY, SMNVEV (reference sequence). For the CDR3, the DNA is TGTGCCAGCAGTTTCCTCGCGGGGGGCTTCTACGAGCAGTACTTC. Translating gives CASSFLAGGFYEQYF.

The chain recombines TRBV6-2 or TRBV6-3 with TRBJ2-3, with D uncertain. Looked up from germline, CDR1 is MNHEY and CDR2 is SVGEGT. Deletions cut 2 bases from V and 2 bases from J, with 11 bases between. The CDR3 consists of 15 residues. DNA of the CDR3: TGTGCCAGCAGTTACGGACCCAGTTACACAGATACGCAGTATTTT. Translation: CASSYGPSYTDTQYF.

This clonotype was recorded a few times. This rearrangement joins TRBV12-5 to TRBJ2-2, with D unclear. This CDR3 contains 14 residues. V lost 5 bases to trimming and J lost 3 bases, with 10 bases between them. Germline CDR1 is LGHNT and CDR2 is FRNRAP. In nucleotides, the CDR3 is TGTGCTAGTGGTACGTCGATCGACACCGGGGAGCTGTTTTTT. It codes for CASGTSIDTGELFF.